This entry features one T cell receptor beta chain sequence. The antigen is not known. The sample is drawn from a study of shared clonotypes between healthy human individuals. Background on the study: The cohort had a couple of women and a few men, ages 18 to 49. Regarding the study as a whole: Clonotypes which were not shared had lower generation probabilities than clonotypes that all four donors shared. Of the naive CD4 clonotypes, around 4.9% were shared across a handful of donors.

Everyone who donated was a Caucasian adult who lived in Nashville, Tennessee. Trimming at V came to 4 bases and at J to 0 bases, leaving 5 bases not matched to a gene. There are 16 residues in the CDR3. CDR1 is SGHRS, CDR2 YFSETQ, per germline. Sequencing was performed with immunoSEQ multiplex PCR; in TCRdb, only in-frame clones are kept and a portion is missing. Of millions of clones listed, over 85% are singletons. The sequenced material came from naive CD4+ T cells sorted from blood. Subset reported: CD45RA+ positively selected. The clonotype originates from a man in his late teens or twenties in good health. The chain couples TRBV5-1 to TRBJ2-2; 8 positions match TRBD2. The CDR3 region is CASSNTTSANTGELFF. In DNA form, the CDR3 reads TGCGCCAGCAGCAACACGACTAGCGCGAACACCGGGGAGCTGTTTTTT.